Shown below are 7 T cell receptor beta chains from a single sample sequenced in a study of memory CD8 T cells in hepatitis C reinfection listed by TCRdb under 2017. Libraries were prepared through the immunoSEQ multiplex PCR assay. In TCRdb, the immuneACCESS table is reduced to in-frame sequences with V and J assigned. These tables do not hold every clone; where another copy was compared, an unresolved V gene accounts for under half, and the others remain unexplained. The sample table lists over 45,000 clones, 85% to 90% of them with a count of one. The ten largest clones capture approximately 1% of the sample. The intended sense of this specimen's time point label: pre-reinfection, 55 to 20 weeks before reinfection detection. TCR sequencing was performed on the sorted cells directly ex vivo, without any in vitro expansion beforehand. Sequenced: naive CD8+ T cells sorted from blood. Sample cell subset or site, as interpreted from the label and publication: total naive CD8+CD45RO- T cells. The receptors shown here come from a man younger than 30 with hepatitis C virus infection.

V gene TRBV2 combines with J gene TRBJ2-2, with D perhaps TRBD1 (6 bases). Looked up from germline, CDR1 is SNHLY and CDR2 is FYNNEI. CDR3 size: 16 residues. The V end lost 5 bases, the J end lost 1 base, and 14 bases lay between the germline ends. The CDR3 DNA sequence: TGTGCCAGCAGTCCCTGGACAGTTCTGAACACCGGGGAGCTGTTTTTT. Its protein product is CASSPWTVLNTGELFF.

This clone has only a few counts. The chain links TRBV29-1 to TRBJ2-7; D unclear. Germline values: CDR1 SQVTM, CDR2 ANQGSEA. This CDR3 is built from 13 residues. V lost 4 bases, J lost 1 base, and 11 bases lay in between. The CDR3 is CSVVVGVSYEQYF. The CDR3, as DNA: TGCAGCGTTGTAGTTGGTGTATCCTACGAGCAGTACTTC.

The chain combines TRBV6-6 with TRBJ2-7, with 7 bases identical to TRBD1. The CDR3 has 15 residues. The V gene end was trimmed by 5 bases and the J gene end by 6 bases; junction bases not matched to a gene: 13. The germline V gene has CDR1 MNHNY and CDR2 SVGAGI (reference sequence). Here the CDR3 DNA reads TGTGCCAGCAGTCAAGGACAGGATTATAGTTTCGAGCAGTACTTC. Amino acid sequence: CASSQGQDYSFEQYF.

This chain connects TRBV4-1 to TRBJ1-1, with unresolved D. Trimming removed 1 base at V and 4 bases at J, with 13 bases between. This CDR3 region has 15 residues. Germline loops: CDR1 MGHRA, CDR2 YSYEKL. The CDR3 here is CASSQGWAGSTEAFF. The CDR3 DNA sequence: TGCGCCAGCAGCCAAGGTTGGGCAGGAAGCACTGAAGCTTTCTTT.

This chain connects TRBV10-2 to TRBJ1-1, with TRBD1 as a possible D gene (5 bases). Germline loops: CDR1 WSHSY, CDR2 SAAADI. The CDR3 has 14 residues. Between the trimmed V and J ends, which lost 7 bases and 4 bases, there was a span of 16 bases. The CDR3 nucleotides read TGCGCCAGCACCGAAGCCATGGGGGGCACTGAAGCTTTCTTT. Protein sequence: CASTEAMGGTEAFF.

This chain connects TRBV15 to TRBJ1-2, with a weak D call TRBD1 (6 bases). CDR1 is LNHNV, CDR2 YYDKDF, per germline (reference sequence). The V gene lost 4 bases and the J gene lost 4 bases, with 16 bases spanning the gap. This CDR3 is built from 15 residues. The CDR3 region has the DNA TGTGCCACCAGCACCCCGACAGGCCGATCCTATGGCTACACCTTC. It yields the protein CATSTPTGRSYGYTF.

The genes are TRBV5-4 and TRBJ2-7, with D possibly TRBD2 on 6 matching bases. The CDR3 contains 15 residues. Trimming took 4 bases from V and 5 from J, leaving 19 bases between them. CDR1 and CDR2 from the germline V gene are SGHNT and YYREEE (reference sequence). The CDR3 sequence is CASSVLVGGGNEQYF. In nucleotides, the CDR3 is TGTGCCAGCAGCGTACTGGTCGGGGGAGGAAACGAGCAGTACTTC.